This TCR beta chain was documented in a study of blood T cell repertoires in COVID-19. Trimming stripped 3 bases from V and 4 bases from J, with 10 bases between. Germline values: CDR1 LNHDA, CDR2 SQIVND (reference sequence). The CDR3 covers 14 residues. Profiling relied on immunoSEQ multiplex PCR, and the TCRdb table lists in-frame clones only, not all of them. The data show around 300,000 clones, around nine tenths seen once. With regard to this clone: This same CDR3 is encoded by further DNA sequences in the sample.

The clonotype comes from a woman between 40 and 50 years old who had recovered from COVID-19. The sequenced material came from PBMCs or T cells enriched from blood (not recorded which). The rearrangement joins TRBV19 to TRBJ1-5; D is uncertain. CDR3 residues: CASSIETGNQPQHF. DNA for the CDR3: TGTGCCAGTAGTATCGAGACGGGAAATCAGCCCCAGCATTTT.